The rows below give T cell receptor beta chains drawn from one sample of a study of cytomegalovirus exposure and HLA in healthy donors. Assay used: immunoSEQ multiplex PCR; TCRdb lists only in-frame clones, some missing. The sample has about 160,000 clones, roughly 96% seen once. Sequenced: PBMCs. The receptors stem from a woman aged 18-29 years in good health and CMV-seronegative. The CDR3 runs from the conserved cysteine through the conserved F or W. The D gene is left open where the match is weak. Clone size, where shown, is once, few, many, or a class for clones that have expanded.

CDR3nt: TGTGCCAGCAGCCCGGTGGGGCAGGGGGCAAAGGATGAAAAACTGTTTTTT
CDR3aa: CASSPVGQGAKDEKLFF
abundance: -
d_gene: TRBD1
v_gene: TRBV5-5
j_gene: TRBJ1-4

CDR3nt: TGTGCCAGCAGCTTAGCCCGGGACTATGGCTACACCTTC
CDR3aa: CASSLARDYGYTF
abundance: -
d_gene: -
v_gene: TRBV7-2
j_gene: TRBJ1-2

CDR3nt: TGCGCCAGCGATGGGACAGCTTCCTCCTACGAGCAGTACTTC
CDR3aa: CASDGTASSYEQYF
abundance: -
d_gene: TRBD1
v_gene: TRBV5-1
j_gene: TRBJ2-7

CDR3nt: TGTGCCAGCACTGGACAGGGGATTAACTATGGCTACACCTTC
CDR3aa: CASTGQGINYGYTF
abundance: -
d_gene: TRBD1
v_gene: TRBV2
j_gene: TRBJ1-2

CDR3nt: TGTGCCAGCAGCCAGTCACAGGGGGCCGATGGCTACACCTTC
CDR3aa: CASSQSQGADGYTF
abundance: -
d_gene: TRBD1
v_gene: TRBV11-2
j_gene: TRBJ1-2

CDR3nt: TGTGCCAGCAGCGTAGATGCCGGGGATGAGCAGTTCTTC
CDR3aa: CASSVDAGDEQFF
abundance: -
d_gene: -
v_gene: TRBV9
j_gene: TRBJ2-1

CDR3nt: TGTGCCAGCAGCTTAGACAGGGATCAGCCCCAGCATTTT
CDR3aa: CASSLDRDQPQHF
abundance: -
d_gene: -
v_gene: TRBV7-8
j_gene: TRBJ1-5

CDR3nt: TGCAGCGTGTTCAGCGGGGGTTCCTACAATGAGCAGTTCTTC
CDR3aa: CSVFSGGSYNEQFF
abundance: -
d_gene: TRBD2
v_gene: TRBV29-1
j_gene: TRBJ2-1

CDR3nt: TGTGCCATCAGTGGGCCTACGGGGGGCGCGGACAATGAGCAGTTCTTC
CDR3aa: CAISGPTGGADNEQFF
abundance: many
d_gene: -
v_gene: TRBV10-3
j_gene: TRBJ2-1

CDR3nt: TGCGCCAGCAGCCCTGGGTCCGTGCAGGATGAAGCTTTCTTT
CDR3aa: CASSPGSVQDEAFF
abundance: -
d_gene: -
v_gene: TRBV5-1
j_gene: TRBJ1-1

CDR3nt: TGTGCCAGCAGTGAACAGGGAGGAAACACCATATATTTT
CDR3aa: CASSEQGGNTIYF
abundance: -
d_gene: -
v_gene: TRBV6-1
j_gene: TRBJ1-3

CDR3nt: TGTGCCAGCAGGGAAACAGGGGGCGGAGAGACCCAGTACTTC
CDR3aa: CASRETGGGETQYF
abundance: -
d_gene: TRBD1
v_gene: TRBV7-9
j_gene: TRBJ2-5

CDR3nt: TGTGCCAGCAACCTAGGGGGGGACCCCACAGATACGCAGTATTTT
CDR3aa: CASNLGGDPTDTQYF
abundance: -
d_gene: -
v_gene: TRBV7-3
j_gene: TRBJ2-3

CDR3nt: TGTGCCAGTAGTACGCCGGGACAGGGGGCCTACGAGCAGTACTTC
CDR3aa: CASSTPGQGAYEQYF
abundance: once
d_gene: TRBD1
v_gene: TRBV19
j_gene: TRBJ2-7

CDR3nt: TGTGCCAGCAGCGCCGGGACTAGCGGGTACGAGCAGTACTTC
CDR3aa: CASSAGTSGYEQYF
abundance: -
d_gene: TRBD2
v_gene: TRBV9
j_gene: TRBJ2-7

CDR3nt: TGTGCCAGCAGTCCCCTCCGAGGGGGTGGTTCACCCCTCCACTTT
CDR3aa: CASSPLRGGGSPLHF
abundance: -
d_gene: -
v_gene: TRBV5-8
j_gene: TRBJ1-6

CDR3nt: TGTGCCAGCAGCGCGTGGGGCAGGGACGAGCAGTACTTC
CDR3aa: CASSAWGRDEQYF
abundance: -
d_gene: -
v_gene: TRBV9
j_gene: TRBJ2-7

CDR3nt: TGTGCCAGCAGCTCTCCTTACGAGCAGTACTTC
CDR3aa: CASSSPYEQYF
abundance: -
d_gene: -
v_gene: TRBV7-9
j_gene: TRBJ2-7

CDR3nt: TGTGCCAGCAGCCTAAACAGGGCTCTCGAGCAGTACTTC
CDR3aa: CASSLNRALEQYF
abundance: -
d_gene: -
v_gene: TRBV7-2
j_gene: TRBJ2-7

CDR3nt: TGTGCCAGCAGCTTTTTTCCCCCCAGGGTGAGGCAGATTTCCTACGAGCAGTACTTC
CDR3aa: CASSFFPPRVRQISYEQYF
abundance: -
d_gene: -
v_gene: TRBV7-6
j_gene: TRBJ2-7

CDR3nt: TGTGCCAGCAGTGATTTCAGGGTCCAATATGGCTACACCTTC
CDR3aa: CASSDFRVQYGYTF
abundance: -
d_gene: -
v_gene: TRBV2
j_gene: TRBJ1-2

CDR3nt: TGTGCCAGCAGTTTAACAGTTATCAATCAGCCCCAGCATTTT
CDR3aa: CASSLTVINQPQHF
abundance: -
d_gene: -
v_gene: TRBV27
j_gene: TRBJ1-5

CDR3nt: TGTGCCAGCAGCCCCCGACTAGCTAGATACGAGCAGTACTTC
CDR3aa: CASSPRLARYEQYF
abundance: few
d_gene: TRBD2
v_gene: TRBV7-9
j_gene: TRBJ2-7

CDR3nt: TGTGCCAGCTCACCACAGGGACAGGGCTACACCTTC
CDR3aa: CASSPQGQGYTF
abundance: -
d_gene: TRBD1
v_gene: TRBV18
j_gene: TRBJ1-2

CDR3nt: TGTGCCAGTAGTTCGACAGGGGCCCACGAGCAGTACTTC
CDR3aa: CASSSTGAHEQYF
abundance: -
d_gene: TRBD1
v_gene: TRBV19
j_gene: TRBJ2-7

CDR3nt: TGTGCCATCAGCCCCGGGACAGGGGATAGGGACACCATATATTTT
CDR3aa: CAISPGTGDRDTIYF
abundance: -
d_gene: TRBD1
v_gene: TRBV10-3
j_gene: TRBJ1-3

CDR3nt: TGCGCCAGCAGCCCAAGGACAGGGGCTCACTATGGCTACACCTTC
CDR3aa: CASSPRTGAHYGYTF
abundance: -
d_gene: TRBD1
v_gene: TRBV4-3
j_gene: TRBJ1-2

CDR3nt: TGTGCCAGCGGCGGACAGAATAGCAATCAGCCCCAGCATTTT
CDR3aa: CASGGQNSNQPQHF
abundance: -
d_gene: -
v_gene: TRBV28
j_gene: TRBJ1-5

CDR3nt: TGTGCCAGCAGCCCTCGGGACAGGGGAAGCTATGGCTACACCTTC
CDR3aa: CASSPRDRGSYGYTF
abundance: -
d_gene: TRBD1
v_gene: TRBV7-8
j_gene: TRBJ1-2

CDR3nt: TGTGCCAGCAGCGGGCTTTACGAGCAGTACTTC
CDR3aa: CASSGLYEQYF
abundance: -
d_gene: -
v_gene: TRBV7-9
j_gene: TRBJ2-7

CDR3nt: TGTGCCAGCTCACAGTCAGGGGAAGAGACCCAGTACTTC
CDR3aa: CASSQSGEETQYF
abundance: -
d_gene: -
v_gene: TRBV18
j_gene: TRBJ2-5

CDR3nt: TGTGCCTGTCAACAGGGGTGGAACACCGGGGAGCTGTTTTTT
CDR3aa: CACQQGWNTGELFF
abundance: -
d_gene: TRBD1
v_gene: TRBV30
j_gene: TRBJ2-2

CDR3nt: TGTGCCTGGAGTGAGTCCAGGAACAATGAGCAGTTCTTC
CDR3aa: CAWSESRNNEQFF
abundance: -
d_gene: -
v_gene: TRBV30
j_gene: TRBJ2-1

CDR3nt: TGCGCCAGCAGCTTGGTGGACAGTCGCTCTAGGGAGCAGTACTTC
CDR3aa: CASSLVDSRSREQYF
abundance: -
d_gene: -
v_gene: TRBV5-1
j_gene: TRBJ2-7

CDR3nt: TGTGCCAGCAGTAAAAGACAGGTTAACTATGGCTACACCTTC
CDR3aa: CASSKRQVNYGYTF
abundance: -
d_gene: -
v_gene: TRBV6-1
j_gene: TRBJ1-2

CDR3nt: TGCGCCAGCAGCTTAACTGGACAGGCTACCGGGGAGCTGTTTTTT
CDR3aa: CASSLTGQATGELFF
abundance: -
d_gene: TRBD1
v_gene: TRBV5-1
j_gene: TRBJ2-2

CDR3nt: TGTGCCAGCAGTTTACAGGGCTATAACTATGGCTACACCTTC
CDR3aa: CASSLQGYNYGYTF
abundance: once
d_gene: -
v_gene: TRBV27
j_gene: TRBJ1-2

CDR3nt: TGTGCCAGCAGTGACCCGGGACATTATAACTATGGCTACACCTTC
CDR3aa: CASSDPGHYNYGYTF
abundance: few
d_gene: -
v_gene: TRBV6-1
j_gene: TRBJ1-2

CDR3nt: TGTGCCAGCGGAGCGGGGGTCCCCCCTTATGAGCAGTTCTTC
CDR3aa: CASGAGVPPYEQFF
abundance: -
d_gene: TRBD2
v_gene: TRBV5-6
j_gene: TRBJ2-1

CDR3nt: TGTGCCAGCAGTTACGAGGGTCGGTTTAACACTGAAGCTTTCTTT
CDR3aa: CASSYEGRFNTEAFF
abundance: -
d_gene: -
v_gene: TRBV6-5
j_gene: TRBJ1-1

CDR3nt: TGTGCCATCAGTGGCGCGGGGAACACTGAAGCTTTCTTT
CDR3aa: CAISGAGNTEAFF
abundance: -
d_gene: -
v_gene: TRBV10-3
j_gene: TRBJ1-1